These 22 T cell receptor beta chains originate from one sample sequenced in a study of molecular identifiers for immune sequencing clone quantification. TCRdb passed the PCR reads through MiXCR, listing each CDR3 protein once. This table holds a few hundred thousand distinct CDR3 sequences, about 21% found once. Sample: naive CD8+ T cells from blood, with Jurkat cell RNA spiked in. Subset noted: FACS-sorted CD8+CD4-CCR7+CD45RA+ naive T cells. The receptor set was obtained from a human donor in good health. Some libraries in this study had Jurkat cell RNA spiked in.

There are many counts of this clonotype. The V gene is TRBV29-1, the J gene TRBJ2-3, with D possibly TRBD2 on 5 matching bases. V was trimmed by 0 bases and J by 2 bases, leaving 18 bases between them. This CDR3 has 17 amino acids. Per the germline V gene, CDR1 is SQVTM and CDR2 is ANQGSEA. Written as DNA, the CDR3 is TGCAGCGTTGAAGACCGAGGACTTACGGAATACACAGATACGCAGTATTTT. It yields the protein CSVEDRGLTEYTDTQYF.

This clonotype turned up a few times. This chain links TRBV7-9 with TRBJ2-7, with D perhaps TRBD2 (5 bases). The CDR3 is 13 residues long. Looked up from germline, CDR1 is SEHNR and CDR2 is FQNEAQ (reference sequence). Trimming cost V 7 bases and J 1 base, with 11 bases left between them. As DNA, the CDR3 is TGTGCCAGCATGGCAGCGGTATCCTACGAGCAGTACTTC. As protein: CASMAAVSYEQYF. Drawing the rest from reference TRBV7-9 and TRBJ2-7, the complete variable domain is DTGVSQNPRHKITKRGQNVTFRCDPISEHNRLYWYRQTLGQGPEFLTYFQNEAQLEKSRLLSDRFSAERPKGSFSTLEIQRTEQGDSAMYLCASMAAVSYEQYFGPGTRLTVT.

Note on this clonotype: A read error may explain this, as a much larger clone is one base away. The gene calls are TRBV11-3 and TRBJ2-1; no clear D gene. Per germline, CDR1 SGHNT and CDR2 YENEEA. This CDR3 has 13 amino acids. The CDR3 is CASSSDIDNEQSF. DNA for the CDR3: TGTGCCAGCAGCAGTGACATCGACAATGAGCAGTCCTTC.

Regarding this clonotype: A much more abundant neighbour one base away suggests this may be a read error. V and J are TRBV7-9 and TRBJ1-5, with a tentative D call TRBD1 (6 bases). Germline V CDR1 and CDR2: SEHNR, FQNEAQ (reference sequence). The CDR3 is made up of 13 amino acids. This CDR3 is CASSPGHPQHQHF. For the CDR3, the DNA is TGTGCCAGCAGCCCGGGACATCCCCAGCACCAGCATTTT.

The CDR3 protein is CSARDGGVGEQYF. DNA for the CDR3: TGCAGTGCTAGAGACGGGGGGGTCGGCGAGCAGTACTTC. The chain uses TRBV20-1 and TRBJ2-7; the match to TRBD2 covers 8 bases. The CDR3 sequence is 13 residues long. Losses at the gene ends were 0 bases for V and 6 bases for J; bases not matched to a gene: 4. Germline lookup yields CDR1 DFQATT and CDR2 SNEGSKA (reference sequence).

This clonotype was detected a few times. The CDR3 sequence: CSARAGQGQYF. CDR3 in DNA: TGCAGTGCTAGAGCGGGACAGGGGCAGTACTTC. V gene TRBV20-1 combines with J gene TRBJ2-7, with 9 nucleotides matching TRBD1. The CDR3 is made up of 11 amino acids. V lost 1 base and J lost 9; bases outside the gene matches: 1. Germline lookup yields CDR1 DFQATT and CDR2 SNEGSKA (reference sequence).

This clonotype was seen ten or more times. The chain uses TRBV12-3 or TRBV12-4 and TRBJ1-1; D is unresolved. CDR3 length equals 12 residues. Trimming pared 3 bases from V and 8 bases from J, leaving 10 bases between. The DNA of the CDR3 is TGTGCCAGCAGTTTTGGGGAGTCAGAAGCTTTCTTT. Its translation: CASSFGESEAFF.

This clonotype occurred many times. V usage is TRBV2 and J usage is TRBJ2-2, with 12 nucleotides matching TRBD2. The CDR3 runs to 15 residues. Trimming at V came to 8 bases and at J to 4 bases, leaving 5 bases not matched to a gene. Germline CDR1 reads SNHLY; CDR2 reads FYNNEI. Here the CDR3 reads CASGLAGSSTGELFF. The CDR3 region has the DNA TGTGCCAGCGGACTAGCGGGATCGAGCACCGGGGAGCTGTTTTTT.

A remark on this clonotype: A read error may account for a junction end that differs from germline. The rearrangement uses TRBV7-9 and TRBJ2-3, with TRBD1 matching 9 bases. The CDR3 contains 15 residues. Germline CDR1 and CDR2: SEHNR and FQNEAQ (reference sequence). The DNA for the CDR3 is TGTGCCGGCAGTTCAGGACAGGGGAGCACAGATACGCAGTATTTT. Residues: CAGSSGQGSTDTQYF.

This clonotype was observed a few times. This chain links TRBV27 with TRBJ2-7; perhaps TRBD2 as D (6 bases). This CDR3 region has 14 residues. The germline V gene has CDR1 MNHEY and CDR2 SMNVEV (reference sequence). Trimming pared 5 bases from V and 6 bases from J, leaving 17 bases between. The CDR3 is CASSPSLSGGEQYF. CDR3 bases: TGTGCCAGCAGTCCAAGTCTCTCCGGGGGCGAGCAGTACTTC.

Only a few counts were recorded for this clonotype. CDR3 bases: TGTGCCAGTAGCAATCAAGGGCATACGCAGTATTTT. This sequence encodes CASSNQGHTQYF. This chain links TRBV19 with TRBJ2-3; D unresolved. Germline CDR1 is LNHDA and CDR2 is SQIVND (reference sequence). The V and J ends lost 6 bases and 7 bases respectively, with 11 bases between them. The CDR3 runs to 12 residues.

Comments on this clonotype: One base away lies a much larger clone, so this may be a sequencing read error. The chain uses TRBV12-3 or TRBV12-4 and TRBJ2-7; D possibly corresponds to TRBD1 (6 bases). Trimming took 8 bases from V and 4 from J, leaving 18 bases between them. The CDR3 is made up of 14 amino acids. The CDR3 DNA is TGTGCCAGCGGCACCGGGACAAGGCCATACGAGCAGTACTTC. Residues: CASGTGTRPYEQYF.

Written as DNA, the CDR3 is TGTGCCTGGAGTCTCGGGGATTATGCAACTAATGAAAAACTGTTTTTT. Its translation: CAWSLGDYATNEKLFF. The V call is TRBV30, the J call TRBJ1-4; unclear D gene. This CDR3 has 16 residues. Trimming stripped 2 bases from V and 0 bases from J, with 13 bases between. Germline loops: CDR1 GTSNPN, CDR2 SVGIG (reference sequence). The full variable domain, completed using reference TRBV30 and TRBJ1-4, is SQTIHQWPATLVQPVGSPLSLECTVEGTSNPNLYWYRQAAGRGLQLLFYSVGIGQISSEVPQNLSASRPQDRQFILSSKKLLLSDSGFYLCAWSLGDYATNEKLFFGSGTQLSVL.

Regarding this clonotype: The junction does not match germline at one end; this may be a read error. This chain connects TRBV19 to TRBJ1-2, with D unresolved. This CDR3 spans 13 amino acids. Germline V gene sequence: CDR1 LNHDA, CDR2 SQIVND (reference sequence). DNA of the CDR3: TGTGCCAGTAGCCTGACGGAGAACTATGACTACACCTTC. It specifies CASSLTENYDYTF.

Of note for this clonotype: This clone may be a read error of a much larger clone one base away. The chain carries TRBV5-6 and TRBJ1-1, with 7 bases lining up with TRBD1. CDR1 and CDR2 from the germline V gene are SGHDT and YYEEEE. CDR3 length: 13 residues. CDR3 sequence: CASSPTGTAETFF. The CDR3 DNA follows: TGTGCCAGCAGCCCGACAGGGACTGCTGAAACTTTCTTT.

This clonotype was seen a few times. The CDR3 nucleotides are TGTGCCAGCAGCCCCAAAGGACAGGGCAATGAGCAGTTCTTC. Translated, it gives CASSPKGQGNEQFF. V gene TRBV4-2 combines with J gene TRBJ2-1, with 8 bases that match TRBD1. In germline, CDR1 is LGHNA, CDR2 YNFKEQ. J lost 6 bases, V lost 4 bases, and 5 bases had no gene match. The length of the CDR3 is 14 residues.

This clonotype showed up many times. The chain uses TRBV6-2 or TRBV6-3 and TRBJ1-1; 7 bases are a match to TRBD1. The V gene's germline CDR1 is MNHEY and CDR2 SVGEGT. V lost 3 bases, J lost 5 bases, and 15 bases stayed unmatched. CDR3 size: 17 residues. The CDR3 DNA reads as TGTGCCAGCAGTTATTACCGCGGAGGGGGCAGGGGGACTGAAGCTTTCTTT. Its protein is CASSYYRGGGRGTEAFF.

In its sample, this clonotype was seen a few times. The rearrangement joins TRBV5-8 to TRBJ1-3; TRBD1 agrees at 8 bases. The CDR3 is made up of 14 amino acids. Germline assignment: CDR1 SGHTS and CDR2 YDEGEE. V gave up 2 bases and J gave up 5 bases; unmatched junction bases: 3. The CDR3 loop reads CASSFGQGRNTIYF. Here the CDR3 DNA reads TGTGCCAGCAGCTTCGGACAGGGCCGAAACACCATATATTTT.

The sample holds a few counts of this clonotype. This rearrangement joins TRBV5-6 to TRBJ2-2, with D possibly matching TRBD2 (5 bases). Trimming shortened V by 2 bases and J by 2 bases, and 13 bases separated the two germline ends. The CDR3 totals 16 residues. From germline, CDR1 is SGHDT and CDR2 YYEEEE. Here the CDR3 reads CASSFWGDINTGELFF. The DNA of the CDR3 is TGTGCCAGCAGCTTTTGGGGAGACATCAACACCGGGGAGCTGTTTTTT.

The chain joins TRBV9 to TRBJ1-1, with D possibly matching TRBD1 (5 bases). V lost 4 bases to trimming and J lost 1 base, with 14 bases between them. The CDR3 runs to 15 residues. Germline V CDR1 and CDR2: SGDLS, YYNGEE. CDR3 region: CASSPWGGPNTEAFF. CDR3 in DNA: TGTGCCAGCAGCCCCTGGGGGGGACCGAACACTGAAGCTTTCTTT.

V is TRBV4-1 and J is TRBJ2-1; perhaps TRBD1 as D (6 bases). The CDR3 loop spans 15 amino acids. Trimming pared 8 bases from V and 2 bases from J, leaving 16 bases between. The germline gives CDR1 MGHRA, CDR2 YSYEKL. CDR3 bases: TGCGCCAGCGGCCCAGACAGGCCTCCCTACAATGAGCAGTTCTTC. Its protein product is CASGPDRPPYNEQFF.

This clonotype occurred a few times. This rearrangement joins TRBV27 to TRBJ2-7; 7 nucleotides match TRBD2. Losses at the gene ends were 2 bases for V and 3 bases for J; bases not matched to a gene: 4. CDR1 and CDR2 from the germline V gene are MNHEY and SMNVEV (reference sequence). The CDR3 runs 14 residues. The DNA of the CDR3 is TGTGCCAGCAGTTTACGGGGGGACTACTACGAGCAGTACTTC. It translates to CASSLRGDYYEQYF.